These 22 T cell receptor beta chains originate from one sample sequenced in a study of T cell responses to AZD1222 COVID-19 vaccine. Method: immunoSEQ multiplex PCR; TCRdb's copy keeps in-frame clones and lacks some. The table includes fewer than 100,000 clones, almost 90% detected once. The sample was peripheral blood, taken on day 0 of AZD1222 vaccination. These receptors all come from an adult in good health.

The chain couples TRBV7-9 to TRBJ1-1; 10 bases fit TRBD1. This CDR3 spans 14 amino acids. The V gene end was trimmed by 5 bases and the J gene end by 3 bases; junction bases not matched to a gene: 3. Germline CDR1 and CDR2: SEHNR and FQNEAQ (reference sequence). DNA for the CDR3: TGTGCCAGCAGCCGGGGACAGGGGCACACTGAAGCTTTCTTT. It translates to CASSRGQGHTEAFF.

This rearrangement joins TRBV4-1 to TRBJ1-2, with D possibly being TRBD1 (6 bases). Germline CDR1 is MGHRA and CDR2 is YSYEKL. Trimming took off 1 base at V and 11 bases at J, with 17 bases between the two ends. CDR3 size: 14 residues. The CDR3 loop is CASSQVNRGAFYTF. The CDR3 bases are TGCGCCAGCAGCCAAGTAAATCGGGGGGCGTTTTACACCTTC.

The gene calls are TRBV12-5 and TRBJ1-4, with D uncertain. The V gene's germline CDR1 is LGHNT and CDR2 FRNRAP. The CDR3 length is 13 residues. Trimming removed 1 base from V and 8 bases from J, with 8 bases in between. CDR3 residues: CASGLGDLEKLFF. CDR3 DNA sequence: TGTGCTAGTGGTTTGGGAGATCTGGAAAAACTGTTTTTT.

The chain recombines TRBV7-6 with TRBJ2-3; 10 bases agree with TRBD1. Germline CDR1 and CDR2: SGHVS and FNYEAQ. This CDR3 spans 16 amino acids. J gave up 2 bases and V 1 base, and 3 bases lay outside the gene matches. CDR3 nucleotide sequence: TGTGCCAGCAGCTTAGTGGGGACAGGGGTCACAGATACGCAGTATTTT. This translates into CASSLVGTGVTDTQYF. The variable domain in full, with the rest retrieved from reference TRBV7-6 and TRBJ2-3, is GAGVSQSPRYKVTKRGQDVALRCDPISGHVSLYWYRQALGQGPEFLTYFNYEAQQDKSGLPNDRFSAERPEGSISTLTIQRTEQRDSAMYRCASSLVGTGVTDTQYFGPGTRLTVL.

A few counts support this clone. V and J are TRBV6-2 or TRBV6-3 and TRBJ2-7, with D hard to call. Germline V gives CDR1 MNHEY, CDR2 SVGEGT. CDR3 size: 11 residues. V was pared by 4 bases and J by 9 bases, with 10 bases between. For the CDR3, the DNA is TGTGCCAGCAGTTCTCCTCGGGCGCAGTACTTC. Amino acid sequence: CASSSPRAQYF.

The chain is built from TRBV28 and TRBJ2-2; 7 bases line up with TRBD1. The CDR3 consists of 15 residues. The V and J ends lost 6 bases and 5 bases, in that order; junction bases with no gene match: 9. Germline V gene sequence: CDR1 MDHEN, CDR2 SYDVKM. CDR3 sequence (DNA): TGTGCCAGCAGCCGAGCCGGGACAGCTACCGGGGAGCTGTTTTTT. It translates to CASSRAGTATGELFF.

The chain combines TRBV19 with TRBJ1-6, with 7 bases aligning to TRBD1. Germline loops: CDR1 LNHDA, CDR2 SQIVND (reference sequence). The junction had 8 bases not matched to a gene; V was cut back by 6 bases and J by 9 bases. CDR3 size: 14 residues. The CDR3 DNA reads as TGTGCCAGTAGCAAGCAGGGGGTCTTTTCACCCCTCCACTTT. Translating gives CASSKQGVFSPLHF.

V is TRBV6-2 or TRBV6-3 and J is TRBJ1-6, with D unresolved. V dropped 0 bases and J dropped 7 bases, with 10 bases sitting between them. CDR3 length: 15 residues. CDR1 is MNHEY and CDR2 is SVGEGT in the germline V gene. The CDR3 coding sequence is TGTGCCAGCAGTTACTCACAGCCCGAGAATTCACCCCTCCACTTT. Amino acids: CASSYSQPENSPLHF.

V is TRBV4-1 and J is TRBJ1-5; the D gene is possibly TRBD1 (5 bases). Trimming took 0 bases from V and 2 from J, leaving 5 bases between them. This CDR3 region has 14 residues. Germline loops: CDR1 MGHRA, CDR2 YSYEKL. CDR3 residues: CASSQDRGNQPQHF. The CDR3 coding sequence is TGCGCCAGCAGCCAAGACAGGGGCAATCAGCCCCAGCATTTT.

The gene calls are TRBV25-1 and TRBJ2-7; D is perhaps TRBD1 or TRBD2 (5 bases each). Between the trimmed V and J ends, which lost 6 bases and 6 bases, there was a span of 15 bases. The CDR3 consists of 13 residues. CDR1 is MGHDK and CDR2 is SYGVNS in the germline V gene. CDR3 residues: CASRTEGPGEQYF. CDR3 in DNA: TGTGCCAGCAGGACCGAGGGGCCCGGCGAGCAGTACTTC.

CDR3 sequence: CASRPTSGYRDTQYF. The CDR3 region has the DNA TGTGCCAGCCGTCCGACTAGCGGCTACCGAGATACGCAGTATTTT. This chain uses TRBV6-6 with TRBJ2-3; 9 bases are shared with TRBD2. CDR3 length: 15 residues. V was clipped by 8 bases and J by 5 bases; unmatched bases: 11. In germline, CDR1 is MNHNY, CDR2 SVGAGI (reference sequence).

There are many counts of this clone. CDR3: CASSLEIGAVYGYTF. The CDR3 DNA is TGCGCCAGCAGCTTGGAGATTGGGGCTGTCTATGGCTACACCTTC. The chain combines TRBV5-1 with TRBJ1-2, with TRBD1 as a possible D gene (5 bases). Trimming left V 0 bases short and J 4 bases short, with 13 bases between. Germline V lookup: CDR1 SGHRS, CDR2 YFSETQ. There are 15 residues in the CDR3.

V usage is TRBV12-5 and J usage is TRBJ1-3; tentative D call: TRBD1 (5 bases). Trimming removed 7 bases from V and 7 bases from J, with 17 bases in between. The CDR3 runs 14 residues. Germline-derived CDR1 and CDR2 are LGHNT and FRNRAP. The CDR3 bases are TGTGCTAGTGCCAGGGATGAAGTCCAGAACACCATATATTTT. It codes for CASARDEVQNTIYF.

The gene calls are TRBV7-6 and TRBJ2-3; the match to TRBD2 covers 14 bases. CDR1 is SGHVS, CDR2 FNYEAQ, per germline. V trimming: 0 bases; J trimming: 2 bases; junction bases outside the gene matches: 10. The length of the CDR3 is 20 residues. The CDR3 nucleotides read TGTGCCAGCAGCTTAGCAACGACTAGCGGGGGGGAAAGTATCACAGATACGCAGTATTTT. It is translated as CASSLATTSGGESITDTQYF.

The chain joins TRBV19 to TRBJ1-6, with D tentatively TRBD1 (5 bases). The V end was cut by 6 bases, the J end by 7 bases, with 16 bases between. Germline lookup yields CDR1 LNHDA and CDR2 SQIVND (reference sequence). This CDR3 spans 15 amino acids. The CDR3 DNA reads as TGTGCCAGTAGCATAACAGGAGCGGGGAATTCACCCCTCCACTTT. Translating gives CASSITGAGNSPLHF.

This chain joins TRBV5-1 and TRBJ1-2; D remains ambiguous. Looked up from germline, CDR1 is SGHRS and CDR2 is YFSETQ. The ends were cut back, 0 bases at V and 8 bases at J, with 17 bases in the middle. The CDR3 loop spans 15 amino acids. CDR3 protein: CASSLGRTTLGGYTF. CDR3 in DNA: TGCGCCAGCAGCTTGGGGAGGACCACCCTCGGGGGCTACACCTTC.

This clone appeared a few times. The chain employs TRBV3-1 (or the pseudogene TRBV3-2) and TRBJ2-5; the match to TRBD2 covers 10 bases. Germline V gene lookup returns CDR1 LGHDT and CDR2 YNNKEL (reference sequence). V was clipped by 4 bases and J by 2 bases; unmatched bases: 19. This CDR3 comprises 20 residues. The CDR3 protein is CASSPWTSGESVINQETQYF. In nucleotides, the CDR3 is TGTGCCAGCAGCCCCTGGACTAGCGGCGAATCAGTTATAAATCAAGAGACCCAGTACTTC.

This chain joins TRBV4-3 and TRBJ1-6; tentatively, D is TRBD1 (5 bases). CDR3 length equals 13 residues. V gave up 1 base and J gave up 7 bases, with 5 bases separating them. Germline V CDR1 and CDR2: LGHNA, YSLEER. The CDR3 loop is CASSQGQNSPLHF. The DNA of the CDR3 is TGCGCCAGCAGCCAAGGACAGAATTCACCCCTCCACTTT.

The chain carries TRBV10-3 and TRBJ1-6, with unresolved D. The V gene lost 0 bases and the J gene lost 0 bases, with 6 bases spanning the gap. From germline, CDR1 is ENHRY and CDR2 SYGVKD. This CDR3 spans 16 amino acids. For the CDR3, the DNA is TGTGCCATCAGTGAGTCTGTAAGCTCCTATAATTCACCCCTCCACTTT. Amino acid sequence: CAISESVSSYNSPLHF.

The chain employs TRBV6-1 and TRBJ1-2; 10 nucleotides line up with TRBD1. The CDR3 runs to 14 residues. Germline CDR1 MNHNS, CDR2 SASEGT. V was clipped by 6 bases and J by 4 bases; unmatched bases: 5. CDR3 nucleotides: TGTGCCAGCAGGGGACAGGGGACTCCCTATGGCTACACCTTC. Its translation is CASRGQGTPYGYTF.

This rearrangement joins TRBV7-2 to TRBJ1-6, with 9 bases lining up with TRBD1. With V trimmed by 5 bases and J by 1 base, 9 bases remained unmatched. The length of the CDR3 is 18 residues. Germline loops: CDR1 SGHTA, CDR2 FQGNSA. CDR3 bases: TGTGCCAGCAGCCAAGTCGGGACAGGGAGGTCCTATAATTCACCCCTCCACTTT. It codes for CASSQVGTGRSYNSPLHF.

The V and J genes are TRBV5-1 and TRBJ1-2, with D perhaps TRBD1 (6 bases). Germline CDR1 and CDR2: SGHRS and YFSETQ. CDR3 size: 16 residues. The V and J ends lost 0 bases and 0 bases respectively, with 12 bases between them. The CDR3 bases are TGCGCCAGCAGCTTGGATACAGGGCAAGCTAACTATGGCTACACCTTC. This translates into CASSLDTGQANYGYTF.